Following are 26 T cell receptor beta chains from one sample sequenced in a study of breast tumors, draining lymph nodes, adjacent tissues. Samples came from axillary lymph nodes draining the breast cancer. Via MiXCR, TCRdb re-called the multiplex PCR reads, giving one row per CDR3 protein. The sample lists 130,000 or so distinct CDR3 sequences, 20% to 25% occurring once. Sequencing input: axillary lymph node tissue. Source of these receptors: a female donor with breast cancer. Some clones in this sample may be carry-over from other donors' samples.

This clonotype was seen many times. This rearrangement joins TRBV12-3 or TRBV12-4 to TRBJ1-2, with D tentatively TRBD1 (6 bases). The CDR3 is 13 amino acids. The V end lost 7 bases, the J end lost 8 bases, and 17 bases lay between the germline ends. The CDR3 region is CASTFDRIGGYTF. CDR3 nucleotides: TGTGCCAGCACCTTTGACAGGATAGGAGGCTACACCTTC.

In its sample, this clonotype was seen many times. This chain uses TRBV5-1 with TRBJ1-4; D is unresolved. V dropped 0 bases and J dropped 4 bases, with 10 bases sitting between them. The CDR3 sequence is 15 residues long. Germline values: CDR1 SGHRS, CDR2 YFSETQ. The CDR3 DNA follows: TGCGCCAGCAGCTTGGGGGCAGGAGGTAATGAAAAACTGTTTTTT. Translated: CASSLGAGGNEKLFF.

In this sample, this clonotype turned up many times. The chain combines TRBV11-1 with TRBJ2-7, with 9 bases that match TRBD2. CDR1 and CDR2 (germline): SGHAT, FQDESV (reference sequence). With V trimmed by 1 base and J by 0 bases, 1 base remained unmatched. The CDR3 contains 15 residues. The chain's CDR3 is CASSLVTSGSYEQYF. The CDR3 nucleotides are TGTGCCAGCAGCTTAGTGACTAGCGGCTCCTACGAGCAGTACTTC.

In its sample, this clonotype was seen many times. The chain employs TRBV11-2 and TRBJ2-1, with unresolved D. Germline loops: CDR1 SGHAT, CDR2 FQNNGV. The CDR3 extends over 16 amino acids. V lost 4 bases to trimming and J lost 0 bases, with 13 bases between them. The CDR3 loop reads CASSWAPSYSYNEQFF. In nucleotides, the CDR3 is TGTGCCAGCAGCTGGGCGCCTTCGTACTCCTACAATGAGCAGTTCTTC.

The V and J genes are TRBV5-1 and TRBJ2-5; 9 positions match TRBD1. The CDR3 contains 16 residues. Germline CDR1 is SGHRS and CDR2 is YFSETQ. Losses at the gene ends were 4 bases for V and 2 bases for J; bases not matched to a gene: 9. CDR3 loop: CASSARTGAVQETQYF. CDR3 in DNA: TGCGCCAGCAGCGCACGGACAGGGGCCGTGCAAGAGACCCAGTACTTC. The full variable domain, rest sourced from reference TRBV5-1 and TRBJ2-5, is KAGVTQTPRYLIKTRGQQVTLSCSPISGHRSVSWYQQTPGQGLQFLFEYFSETQRNKGNFPGRFSGRQFSNSRSEMNVSTLELGDSALYLCASSARTGAVQETQYFGPGTRLLVL.

This clonotype was found a few times. The V gene is TRBV19, the J gene TRBJ1-5; D is possibly TRBD1 (5 bases). Trimming left V 5 bases short and J 6 bases short, with 8 bases between. CDR1 and CDR2 (germline): LNHDA, SQIVND (reference sequence). CDR3 length: 12 amino acids. In nucleotides, the CDR3 is TGTGCCAGTAGTTTCAGGGCTCAGCCCCAGCATTTT. Residues: CASSFRAQPQHF.

This clonotype was counted at least ten times. V usage is TRBV6-6 and J usage is TRBJ2-6, with D unclear. This CDR3 is built from 17 residues. Germline V lookup: CDR1 MNHNY, CDR2 SVGAGI (reference sequence). The germline V and J ends were trimmed by 5 bases and 0 bases, with 14 bases remaining between them. The CDR3 region has the DNA TGTGCCAGCAGTCGGACCGGCGCACTCTCTGGGGCCAACGTCCTGACTTTC. Translating gives CASSRTGALSGANVLTF.

This clonotype was seen ten or more times. The rearrangement links TRBV20-1 to TRBJ2-7; 10 bases map to TRBD2. Germline V gene sequence: CDR1 DFQATT, CDR2 SNEGSKA (reference sequence). CDR3 length: 15 residues. The V gene end was trimmed by 4 bases and the J gene end by 3 bases; junction bases not matched to a gene: 9. CDR3 DNA: TGCAGTGCTAATCCGGGGACTAGCGTTGACTACGAGCAGTACTTC. It yields the protein CSANPGTSVDYEQYF.

Comment on this clonotype: This may be a read error: a much more frequent sequence differs by one nucleotide. The chain uses TRBV6-5 and TRBJ2-3; TRBD1 matches at 7 bases. The germline gives CDR1 MNHEY, CDR2 SVGAGI. This CDR3 is built from 16 residues. The V gene end was trimmed by 2 bases and the J gene end by 1 base; junction bases not matched to a gene: 6. CDR3 DNA sequence: TGTGCCAGCAGTTACCCAAAAGGACAGGGCACAGATACGCAGTATTTT. Its translation is CASSYPKGQGTDTQYF.

This clonotype was seen repeatedly, ten times or more. The genes are TRBV7-2 and TRBJ2-7; 13 nucleotides line up with TRBD2. CDR1 and CDR2 from the germline V gene are SGHTA and FQGNSA. V gave up 6 bases and J gave up 5 bases; unmatched junction bases: 4. The CDR3 is made up of 14 amino acids. The CDR3 region is CASRWTSGSHEQYF. The CDR3 bases are TGTGCCAGCAGGTGGACTAGCGGGAGTCACGAGCAGTACTTC.

The sample holds many counts of this clonotype. Germline and junction disagree at one end, which may indicate a read error. This CDR3 reads CASSPPDSTRVDF. CDR3 coding DNA: TGTGCCAGCTCACCACCGGACAGTACCCGGGTAGACTTC. J is TRBJ2-5 and V is TRBV18; tentative D call: TRBD1 (6 bases). Germline V gives CDR1 KGHSH, CDR2 LQKENI. The length of the CDR3 is 13 residues.

In its sample, this clonotype was seen many times. The rearrangement uses TRBV11-2 and TRBJ2-1, with TRBD2 matching over 9 bases. V shed 3 bases and J 7 bases; nucleotides not matched to a gene: 10. Germline CDR1 and CDR2: SGHAT and FQNNGV. This CDR3 is built from 16 residues. The DNA of the CDR3 is TGTGCCAGCAGCTTCATATCCGGGACTAGCAGGAATGAGCAGTTCTTC. As protein: CASSFISGTSRNEQFF.

This clonotype occurred many times. The chain recombines TRBV29-1 with TRBJ1-2, with D uncertain. CDR1 and CDR2 (germline): SQVTM, ANQGSEA. CDR3 size: 14 residues. Trimming removed 3 bases from V and 0 bases from J, with 11 bases in between. This CDR3 reads CSVDSSGANYGYTF. CDR3 sequence (DNA): TGCAGCGTTGATTCGTCAGGAGCTAACTATGGCTACACCTTC.

With respect to this clonotype: A read error may be the cause here, since a much bigger clone is one base away. The CDR3 carries no conserved terminal phenylalanine or tryptophan, so it likely arises from a read error. The rearrangement uses TRBV19 and TRBJ1-2; the match to TRBD1 covers 9 bases. V was clipped by 10 bases and J by 5 bases; unmatched bases: 11. The CDR3 runs 14 residues. Germline CDR1 is LNHDA and CDR2 is SQIVND (reference sequence). The chain's CDR3 is CATSPGQGNYGYTS. The CDR3 bases are TGTGCCACATCTCCGGGACAGGGTAATTATGGCTACACCTCC.

The table lists this clonotype with many counts. J is TRBJ2-2 and V is TRBV20-1; TRBD1 agrees at 9 bases. CDR1 DFQATT and CDR2 SNEGSKA come from the germline V gene (reference sequence). There are 17 residues in the CDR3. The junction had 13 bases not matched to a gene; V was cut back by 4 bases and J by 4 bases. CDR3 nucleotide sequence: TGCAGTGCTAAAAGCTTGCGGACAGGGGCGAGCACCGGGGAGCTGTTTTTT. Its translation: CSAKSLRTGASTGELFF.

This clonotype appeared many times. The chain joins TRBV13 to TRBJ2-7; perhaps TRBD1 as D (6 bases). The CDR3 has 14 amino acids. In germline, CDR1 is PRHDT, CDR2 FYEKMQ (reference sequence). V gave up 4 bases and J gave up 1 base, with 11 bases separating them. The CDR3 is CASSSRQESYEQYF. The CDR3 DNA reads as TGTGCCAGCAGCTCGAGACAGGAGTCCTACGAGCAGTACTTC.

This clonotype showed up many times. The chain joins TRBV5-6 to TRBJ2-7; D is uncertain. This CDR3 is 12 amino acids long. Germline V gene data show CDR1 as SGHDT and CDR2 as YYEEEE. V lost 1 base to trimming and J lost 7 bases, with 9 bases between them. The CDR3 sequence is CASSLTDVEQYF. The CDR3 DNA sequence: TGTGCCAGCAGCTTGACAGACGTAGAGCAGTACTTC.

This clonotype was seen ten or more times. This rearrangement joins TRBV6-5 to TRBJ2-7; TRBD2 aligns across 13 bases. CDR1 and CDR2 (germline): MNHEY, SVGAGI. J lost 4 bases, V lost 2 bases, and 5 bases had no gene match. There are 16 residues in the CDR3. CDR3 in DNA: TGTGCCAGCAGTTACATACCGGGACTAGCGGGATACGAGCAGTACTTC. Its protein product is CASSYIPGLAGYEQYF.

This clonotype was seen many times. The V and J genes are TRBV10-3 and TRBJ2-5, with D perhaps matching TRBD1 or TRBD2 (6 bases each). Germline CDR1 is ENHRY and CDR2 is SYGVKD. Trimming removed 0 bases from V and 5 bases from J, with 7 bases in between. CDR3 length equals 13 residues. For the CDR3, the DNA is TGTGCCATCAGTGAGTCGGGGGGCGAGACCCAGTACTTC. Its protein product is CAISESGGETQYF.

This clonotype occurred many times. The genes are TRBV20-1 and TRBJ2-7; 12 bases align to TRBD2. This CDR3 comprises 18 residues. Germline loops: CDR1 DFQATT, CDR2 SNEGSKA (reference sequence). V shed 0 bases, J shed 0 bases, and the junction held 9 bases outside the gene matches. CDR3 bases: TGCAGTGCTAGAGATCGGAGGACTAGCGGGAAGGCCTCCTACGAGCAGTACTTC. It translates to CSARDRRTSGKASYEQYF.

This clonotype was detected many times. The chain combines TRBV12-3 or TRBV12-4 with TRBJ2-7; 7 bases match TRBD2. With V trimmed by 2 bases and J by 7 bases, 8 bases remained unmatched. This CDR3 contains 14 residues. The CDR3 DNA follows: TGTGCCAGCAGTTTAAAGGGAGGGAGGTCGGAGCAGTACTTC. Protein: CASSLKGGRSEQYF.

This clonotype was counted between two and nine times. The rearrangement uses TRBV7-2 and TRBJ2-6; D not certain. Trimming took 1 base from V and 1 from J, leaving 5 bases between them. The germline gives CDR1 SGHTA, CDR2 FQGNSA. The CDR3 totals 15 residues. The DNA of the CDR3 is TGTGCCAGCAGCTTAGACGGGTCTGGGGCCAACGTCCTGACTTTC. This codes for CASSLDGSGANVLTF.

Many counts were recorded for this clonotype. CDR3 in amino acids: CASSEASEDTQYF. The CDR3 DNA follows: TGTGCCAGCAGTGAAGCGTCGGAAGATACGCAGTATTTT. The J gene is TRBJ2-3, the V gene TRBV2; the D is unclear. Germline CDR1 reads SNHLY; CDR2 reads FYNNEI. V shed 0 bases and J shed 5 bases, with 6 bases lying between them. The CDR3 runs 13 residues.

This clonotype came up many times. This sequence joins TRBV5-1 and TRBJ1-6, with D tentatively TRBD1 (6 bases). V was trimmed by 1 base and J by 6 bases, leaving 11 bases between them. There are 15 residues in the CDR3. Germline V gene lookup returns CDR1 SGHRS and CDR2 YFSETQ. CDR3 protein: CASSLSGASNSPLHF. CDR3 sequence (DNA): TGCGCCAGCAGCTTGTCGGGGGCTAGTAATTCACCCCTCCACTTT.

This clonotype was found many times. The V gene is TRBV5-6, the J gene TRBJ2-2; D unclear. CDR1 and CDR2 (germline): SGHDT, YYEEEE. V was trimmed by 3 bases and J by 0 bases, leaving 9 bases between them. The CDR3 is 15 residues long. The CDR3 spells CASSSLVANTGELFF. The CDR3 DNA is TGTGCCAGCAGCTCGTTAGTGGCGAACACCGGGGAGCTGTTTTTT.

Of note for this clonotype: Possible read error: a much larger clone is one base away. V is TRBV4-1 and J is TRBJ2-1; possible D gene TRBD1, 6 bases. CDR1 and CDR2 (germline): MGHRA, YSYEKL. Trimming left V 4 bases short and J 3 bases short, with 16 bases between. The CDR3 has 16 amino acids. The CDR3 here is CASSPSEGVGYNEQFF. In DNA form, the CDR3 reads TGCGCCAGCAGCCCCAGCGAGGGGGTAGGCTACAATGAGCAGTTCTTC.